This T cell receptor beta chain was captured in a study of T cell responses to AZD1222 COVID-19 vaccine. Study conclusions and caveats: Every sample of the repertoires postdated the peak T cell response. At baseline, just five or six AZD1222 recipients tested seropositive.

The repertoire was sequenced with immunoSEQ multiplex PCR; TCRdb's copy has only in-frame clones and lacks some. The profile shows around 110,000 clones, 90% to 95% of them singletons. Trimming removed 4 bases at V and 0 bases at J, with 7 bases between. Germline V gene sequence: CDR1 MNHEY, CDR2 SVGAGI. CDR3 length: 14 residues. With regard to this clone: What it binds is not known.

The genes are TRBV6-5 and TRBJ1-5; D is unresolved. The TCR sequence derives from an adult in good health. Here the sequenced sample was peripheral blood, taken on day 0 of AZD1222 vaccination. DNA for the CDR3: TGTGCCAGCAGTTTTGATGTTAGCAATCAGCCCCAGCATTTT. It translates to CASSFDVSNQPQHF.